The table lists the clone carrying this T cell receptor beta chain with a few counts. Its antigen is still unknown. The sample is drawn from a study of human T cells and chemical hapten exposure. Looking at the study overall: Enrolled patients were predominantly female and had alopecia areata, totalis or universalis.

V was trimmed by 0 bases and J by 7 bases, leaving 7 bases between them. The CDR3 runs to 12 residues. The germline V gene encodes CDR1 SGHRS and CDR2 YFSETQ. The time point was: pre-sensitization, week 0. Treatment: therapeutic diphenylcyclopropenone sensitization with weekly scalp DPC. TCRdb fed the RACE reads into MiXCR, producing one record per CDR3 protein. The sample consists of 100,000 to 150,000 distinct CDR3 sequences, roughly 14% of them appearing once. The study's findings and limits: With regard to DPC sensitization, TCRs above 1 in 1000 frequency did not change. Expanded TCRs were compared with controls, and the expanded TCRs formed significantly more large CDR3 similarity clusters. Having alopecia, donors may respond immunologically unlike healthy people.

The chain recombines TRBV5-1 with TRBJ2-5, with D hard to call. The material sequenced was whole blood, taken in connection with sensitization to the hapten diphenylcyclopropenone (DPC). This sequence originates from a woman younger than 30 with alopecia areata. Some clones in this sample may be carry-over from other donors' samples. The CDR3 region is CASSLGQSTQYF. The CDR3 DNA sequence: TGCGCCAGCAGCTTGGGCCAGTCGACCCAGTACTTC.